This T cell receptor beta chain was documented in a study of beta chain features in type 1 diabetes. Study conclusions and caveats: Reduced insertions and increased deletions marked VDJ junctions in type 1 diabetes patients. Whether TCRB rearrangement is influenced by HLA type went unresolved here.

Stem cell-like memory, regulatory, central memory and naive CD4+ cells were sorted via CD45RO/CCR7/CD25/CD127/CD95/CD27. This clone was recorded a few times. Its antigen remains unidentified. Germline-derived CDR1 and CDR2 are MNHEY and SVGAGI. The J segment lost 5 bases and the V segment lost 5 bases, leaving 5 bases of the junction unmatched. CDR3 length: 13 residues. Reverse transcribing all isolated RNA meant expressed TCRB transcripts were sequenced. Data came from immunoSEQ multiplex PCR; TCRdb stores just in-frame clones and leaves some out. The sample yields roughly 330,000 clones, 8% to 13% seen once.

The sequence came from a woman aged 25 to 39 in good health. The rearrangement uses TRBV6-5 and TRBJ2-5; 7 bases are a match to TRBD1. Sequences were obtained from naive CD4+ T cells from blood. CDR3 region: CASSEQGRETQYF. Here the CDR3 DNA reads TGTGCCAGCAGTGAACAGGGGCGGGAGACCCAGTACTTC.